This TCR beta chain originates from a study of T cell repertoires in cytomegalovirus infection. Study-level background: Public TCR beta signatures were indicative of both CMV infection and a matching HLA type.

This clonotype has just a few counts. What it binds is not known. Each CDR3 protein gets one entry after TCRdb re-called the reads with MiXCR. The sample contains 200,000 to 250,000 distinct CDR3 sequences, under 25% of which appear only once. Germline lookup yields CDR1 MDHEN and CDR2 SYDVKM. Losses at the gene ends were 7 bases for V and 2 bases for J; bases not matched to a gene: 8. The CDR3 runs 14 residues. General study results and limits: Carriers of CMV plus the relevant HLA were identified by cumulative public TCR beta family frequency.

The sample was CD8+ T cells from PBMCs. This chain links TRBV28 with TRBJ2-7; TRBD1 matches 7 bases. This receptor was taken from a human donor in good health (CMV status not recorded). Some clones in this sample may be carry-over from other donors' samples. This chain's CDR3 is CASKLSGTAYEQYF. Here the CDR3 DNA reads TGTGCCAGCAAACTTTCCGGGACAGCCTACGAGCAGTACTTC.